The 25 T cell receptor beta chains reported below all come from one sample, sequenced in a study of T cell responses to AZD1222 COVID-19 vaccine. Generated by immunoSEQ multiplex PCR, the TCRdb table keeps only in-frame clones and is missing some. This table has 150,000 to 180,000 clones, approximately 90% appearing once. The sequenced sample was peripheral blood, obtained 28 days after the second AZD1222 dose. These receptors all stem from an adult who received the AZD1222 COVID-19 vaccine.

This chain links TRBV24-1 with TRBJ2-3, with 8 bases aligning to TRBD2. Germline trimming cut 6 bases from V and 5 bases from J; bases unmatched to any gene: 6. Germline CDR1 reads KGHDR; CDR2 reads SFDVKD. The CDR3 contains 14 residues. The CDR3 spells CATSISGGGDTQYF. CDR3 coding DNA: TGTGCCACCAGTATAAGCGGGGGCGGAGATACGCAGTATTTT.

The V and J genes are TRBV5-1 and TRBJ2-2; 10 bases are a match to TRBD2. This CDR3 has 16 residues. V lost 0 bases to trimming and J lost 3 bases; unmatched junction nucleotides: 2. CDR1 is SGHRS and CDR2 is YFSETQ in the germline V gene. The CDR3 DNA reads as TGCGCCAGCAGCTTGGTTCTAGCGGGGGACACCGGGGAGCTGTTTTTT. The encoded protein is CASSLVLAGDTGELFF.

The CDR3 bases are TGTGCCAGCAGCGTAGGGGGTAGTTCGAACACCGGGGAGCTGTTTTTT. It translates to CASSVGGSSNTGELFF. The V gene is TRBV9, the J gene TRBJ2-2, with no clear D. V lost 0 bases and J 0 bases, leaving 9 bases between the germline ends. The germline gives CDR1 SGDLS, CDR2 YYNGEE. The CDR3 length is 16 residues. The whole variable domain, remainder taken from reference TRBV9 and TRBJ2-2, is DSGVTQTPKHLITATGQRVTLRCSPRSGDLSVYWYQQSLDQGLQFLIQYYNGEERAKGNILERFSAQQFPDLHSELNLSSLELGDSALYFCASSVGGSSNTGELFFGEGSRLTVL.

V usage is TRBV3-1 (or the pseudogene TRBV3-2) and J usage is TRBJ2-1, with TRBD2 identical over 9 bases. V gave up 3 bases and J gave up 10 bases; unmatched junction bases: 4. Germline V gene lookup returns CDR1 LGHDT and CDR2 YNNKEL (reference sequence). The CDR3 has 13 residues. CDR3 protein: CASSQTSGGEQFF. The CDR3 bases are TGTGCCAGCAGCCAGACTAGCGGTGGCGAGCAGTTCTTC.

The chain couples TRBV5-4 to TRBJ1-3, with TRBD1 identical over 7 bases. The V gene end was trimmed by 4 bases and the J gene end by 0 bases; junction bases not matched to a gene: 7. From germline, CDR1 is SGHNT and CDR2 YYREEE (reference sequence). This CDR3 has 16 amino acids. The CDR3 DNA follows: TGTGCCAGCAGCCCGGGACAGCGAGGCTCTGGAAACACCATATATTTT. Translation: CASSPGQRGSGNTIYF.

CDR3 DNA: TGTGCCTGGAGTCCAGCGGGAGGCCCCTACGAGCAGTACTTC. The encoded protein is CAWSPAGGPYEQYF. The V and J genes are TRBV30 and TRBJ2-7, with 9 positions matching TRBD2. Trimming took 2 bases from V and 2 from J; bases not matched to a gene: 4. CDR1 is GTSNPN, CDR2 SVGIG, per germline (reference sequence). The CDR3 contains 14 residues.

This clone has a single count. The gene calls are TRBV19 and TRBJ1-5; 7 bases fit TRBD1. The CDR3 covers 16 residues. J lost 7 bases, V lost 1 base, and 10 bases had no gene match. Germline V gene data show CDR1 as LNHDA and CDR2 as SQIVND (reference sequence). CDR3 residues: CASSIGDGTAFQPQHF. CDR3 coding DNA: TGTGCCAGTAGTATAGGTGATGGGACAGCATTCCAGCCCCAGCATTTT.

The table lists this clone with a count of one. The genes are TRBV29-1 and TRBJ2-7, with 11 bases that match TRBD2. CDR1 SQVTM and CDR2 ANQGSEA come from the germline V gene. The junction had 4 bases not matched to a gene; V was cut back by 3 bases and J by 6 bases. The CDR3 length is 13 residues. The CDR3: CSVELSGRGEQYF. The CDR3 bases are TGCAGCGTTGAGCTTAGCGGGAGGGGCGAGCAGTACTTC.

Concerning this clone itself: The sample holds other DNA sequences that translate to the same CDR3. The chain has TRBV27 and TRBJ1-5; maybe TRBD1 (6 bases). The CDR3 length is 12 residues. Per germline, CDR1 MNHEY and CDR2 SMNVEV (reference sequence). Trimming pared 2 bases from V and 7 bases from J, leaving 6 bases between. The CDR3 sequence: CASSLRGQPQHF. DNA for the CDR3: TGTGCCAGCAGTTTAAGGGGGCAGCCCCAGCATTTT.

V is TRBV18 and J is TRBJ1-1; D call uncertain. Germline CDR1 is KGHSH and CDR2 is LQKENI. V was cut by 3 bases and J by 1 base, with 6 bases left in between. The CDR3 has 13 amino acids. CDR3 nucleotide sequence: TGTGCCAGCTCACCGGATCAGAACACTGAAGCTTTCTTT. This codes for CASSPDQNTEAFF.

The chain is built from TRBV6-5 and TRBJ1-6, with no clear D. CDR1 and CDR2 from the germline V gene are MNHEY and SVGAGI. The V and J ends lost 4 bases and 10 bases respectively, with 20 bases between them. This CDR3 region has 16 residues. The DNA for the CDR3 is TGTGCCAGCAGTTTAGGCCCCGACCCTGGAGCCTCACCCCTCCACTTT. It is translated as CASSLGPDPGASPLHF.

The chain uses TRBV28 and TRBJ1-4; D remains ambiguous. The germline V gene encodes CDR1 MDHEN and CDR2 SYDVKM. V lost 2 bases and J lost 7, with 11 bases in between. The CDR3 has 14 residues. Written as DNA, the CDR3 is TGTGCCAGCAGTTTACGAGGTCGGGGTGAAAAACTGTTTTTT. Amino acid sequence: CASSLRGRGEKLFF.

The V gene is TRBV6-1, the J gene TRBJ2-5; D might be TRBD1 or TRBD2, each matching 6 bases. The germline V gene has CDR1 MNHNS and CDR2 SASEGT. This CDR3 has 19 amino acids. V lost 4 bases and J 1 base, leaving 25 bases between the germline ends. CDR3 nucleotides: TGTGCCAGCAGTGCACCCGGGGGCTTTACGGGCCACCCCCAAGAGACCCAGTACTTC. Translating gives CASSAPGGFTGHPQETQYF.

The V gene is TRBV5-6, the J gene TRBJ1-2; TRBD1 is a possible D gene (6 bases). The germline V and J ends were trimmed by 2 bases and 7 bases, with 24 bases remaining between them. Germline V gene data show CDR1 as SGHDT and CDR2 as YYEEEE. The CDR3 extends over 17 amino acids. The CDR3 is CASSFGGGDDRWGGYTF. As DNA, the CDR3 is TGTGCCAGCAGCTTTGGGGGCGGCGACGACCGGTGGGGTGGCTACACCTTC.

The chain's CDR3 is CASSRLTGDEQYF. The DNA for the CDR3 is TGCGCCAGCAGCCGGCTGACAGGTGACGAGCAGTACTTC. The rearrangement uses TRBV5-1 and TRBJ2-7, with D possibly being TRBD1 (6 bases). The CDR3 has 13 amino acids. CDR1 and CDR2 from the germline V gene are SGHRS and YFSETQ. V was pared by 4 bases and J by 5 bases, with 13 bases between.

This sequence joins TRBV30 and TRBJ2-1; a weak D match, TRBD2 (5 bases). Germline CDR1 and CDR2: GTSNPN and SVGIG (reference sequence). The CDR3 spans 12 residues. The V end lost 3 bases, the J end lost 6 bases, and 9 bases lay between the germline ends. In nucleotides, the CDR3 is TGTGCCTGGAGCCCTCGGGGCAATGAGCAGTTCTTC. Protein sequence: CAWSPRGNEQFF.

This clone appeared a single time. The gene calls are TRBV30 and TRBJ2-2, with 7 bases matching TRBD2. Germline V gene sequence: CDR1 GTSNPN, CDR2 SVGIG (reference sequence). V dropped 7 bases and J dropped 8; count of bases not matched to a gene: 13. The CDR3 has 14 residues. The CDR3 nucleotides are TGTGCCTCAGAGACCTGGCGGGGGACTGGGGAGCTGTTTTTT. It is translated as CASETWRGTGELFF.

This clone was seen a single time. In nucleotides, the CDR3 is TGTGCCACCAGTGATGCGACAGGCGGGAACACTGAAGCTTTCTTT. Amino acids: CATSDATGGNTEAFF. V usage is TRBV24-1 and J usage is TRBJ1-1; D is perhaps TRBD1 (6 bases). This CDR3 is 15 amino acids long. V shed 3 bases and J shed 1 base, with 11 bases lying between them. Germline V gene lookup returns CDR1 KGHDR and CDR2 SFDVKD.

The genes are TRBV11-1 and TRBJ2-7; D perhaps matches TRBD1 (5 bases). V gave up 0 bases and J gave up 3 bases, with 6 bases separating them. CDR1 SGHAT and CDR2 FQDESV come from the germline V gene (reference sequence). This CDR3 region has 13 residues. CDR3 loop: CASSLARDYEQYF. In DNA form, the CDR3 reads TGTGCCAGCAGCTTAGCCAGGGACTACGAGCAGTACTTC.

The chain couples TRBV11-2 to TRBJ2-7; D remains unclear. CDR1 and CDR2 (germline): SGHAT, FQNNGV. V was trimmed by 3 bases and J by 3 bases, leaving 6 bases between them. The CDR3 is 12 amino acids. CDR3 DNA: TGTGCCAGCAGCTTCTTAGACTACGAGCAGTACTTC. Translated: CASSFLDYEQYF.

The chain couples TRBV9 to TRBJ1-2; TRBD1 might be the D (6 bases). Trimming pared 4 bases from V and 4 bases from J, leaving 17 bases between. CDR1 is SGDLS, CDR2 YYNGEE, per germline. CDR3 length equals 15 residues. The CDR3 reads CASSPQARGGYGYTF. The CDR3 DNA follows: TGTGCCAGCAGCCCCCAGGCCAGGGGAGGCTATGGCTACACCTTC.

The chain links TRBV28 to TRBJ2-7; D may be TRBD1 or TRBD2 (6 bases each). V lost 8 bases, J lost 3 bases, and 17 bases lay in between. The germline gives CDR1 MDHEN, CDR2 SYDVKM. The CDR3 is 14 residues long. The CDR3 spells CASFGGEANYEQYF. The CDR3 bases are TGTGCCAGCTTCGGGGGCGAGGCCAACTACGAGCAGTACTTC.

This chain links TRBV6-5 with TRBJ2-7; D ambiguous. This CDR3 contains 12 residues. CDR1 MNHEY and CDR2 SVGAGI come from the germline V gene. Trimming removed 5 bases at V and 4 bases at J, with 9 bases between. CDR3 protein: CASSLGSYEQYF. The CDR3 coding sequence is TGTGCCAGCAGTCTAGGATCGTACGAGCAGTACTTC.

The chain has TRBV19 and TRBJ2-3; the match to TRBD2 covers 10 bases. Losses at the gene ends were 9 bases for V and 10 bases for J; bases not matched to a gene: 10. Germline CDR1 LNHDA, CDR2 SQIVND (reference sequence). The CDR3 contains 13 residues. CDR3 protein: CASTSGAFVSQYF. CDR3 sequence (DNA): TGTGCCAGCACTAGCGGGGCTTTTGTGTCGCAGTATTTT.

This chain links TRBV19 with TRBJ2-7; D tentatively reads TRBD1 or TRBD2 (5 bases each). The CDR3 sequence is 13 residues long. The V end was cut by 5 bases, the J end by 5 bases, with 13 bases between. Germline V CDR1 and CDR2: LNHDA, SQIVND (reference sequence). CDR3 nucleotide sequence: TGTGCCAGTAGTCGATCCAGGGACCACGAGCAGTACTTC. Its protein product is CASSRSRDHEQYF.